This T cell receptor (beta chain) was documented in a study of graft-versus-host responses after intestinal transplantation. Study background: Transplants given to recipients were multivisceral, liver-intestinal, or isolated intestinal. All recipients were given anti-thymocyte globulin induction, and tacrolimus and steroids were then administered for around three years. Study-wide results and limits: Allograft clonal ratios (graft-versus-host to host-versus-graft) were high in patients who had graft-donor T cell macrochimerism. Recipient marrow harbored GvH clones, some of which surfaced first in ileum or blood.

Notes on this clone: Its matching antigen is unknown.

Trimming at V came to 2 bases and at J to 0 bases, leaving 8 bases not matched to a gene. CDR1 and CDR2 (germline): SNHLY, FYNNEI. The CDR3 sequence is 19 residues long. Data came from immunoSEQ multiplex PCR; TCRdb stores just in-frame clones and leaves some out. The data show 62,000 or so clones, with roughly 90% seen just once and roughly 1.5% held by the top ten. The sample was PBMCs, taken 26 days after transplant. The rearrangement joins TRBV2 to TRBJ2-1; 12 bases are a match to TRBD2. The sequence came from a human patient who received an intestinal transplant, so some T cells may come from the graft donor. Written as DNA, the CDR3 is TGTGCCAGCAGTGAACCGGGACTAGCGGGTCGGAGCTCCTACAATGAGCAGTTCTTC. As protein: CASSEPGLAGRSSYNEQFF.